The clone carrying this TCR beta chain was seen more than once but under ten times. A sample-barcoded 5' primer and a J-beta primer mix were used in a second PCR of about 6 to 12 cycles. The template-switch adaptor, which had 12 random nucleotides, put a tag on each cDNA molecule. TCRdb ran MiXCR on the 5' RACE reads and lists one entry per CDR3 protein. The repertoire holds 600,000 to 800,000 distinct CDR3 sequences, with under 25% as singletons. This sample is part of a study of blood T cells in healthy people across ages. Isolated PBMCs totaled at least 7 million in each sample. The CDR3 is 11 amino acids. Germline V CDR1 and CDR2: MDHEN, SYDVKM. V was trimmed by 6 bases and J by 4 bases, leaving 5 bases between them.

V is TRBV28 and J is TRBJ2-3; D remains ambiguous. This clonotype was obtained from a man aged 65 to 79 in good health. Sequencing used blood. DNA of the CDR3: TGTGCCAGCAGCTCTTCAGATACGCAGTATTTT. Its protein is CASSSSDTQYF.